The clone carrying this TCR beta chain has just a few counts. Attachment of unique molecular identifiers to individual cDNA molecules was performed. One entry per CDR3 protein, called by TCRdb with MiXCR from the 5' RACE reads. The sample holds tens of thousands of distinct CDR3 sequences, 5.8% seen once. This CDR3 spans 16 amino acids. V gave up 4 bases and J gave up 6 bases; unmatched junction bases: 13. This record comes from a study of early T cells in non-severe SARS-CoV-2 infection. Sequenced material: whole blood. The receptor's source is an adult who was a healthcare worker with PCR-confirmed SARS-CoV-2 infection or an uninfected control (not recorded which). The rearrangement uses TRBV23-1 and TRBJ1-1; 8 nucleotides align to TRBD1. TRBV23-1 is annotated as an ORF whose role is uncertain. CDR3 residues: CASSPRTGYSSAEAFF. The CDR3 DNA is TGCGCCAGCAGTCCGCGGACAGGGTATTCGTCGGCTGAAGCTTTCTTT.